This T cell receptor beta chain was sequenced for a study of blood T cell repertoires in COVID-19. The CDR3 is 15 residues long. V was cut by 5 bases and J by 0 bases, with 14 bases left in between. Germline CDR1 is MNHEY and CDR2 is SMNVEV (reference sequence). Assay: immunoSEQ multiplex PCR; the TCRdb copy retains only in-frame clones and omits some. The sample includes 330,000 or so clones, over 80% of them seen just once. Material for sequencing was peripheral blood. The V gene is TRBV27, the J gene TRBJ2-7; D may be TRBD1 (6 bases). This clonotype originated in a man younger than 40 with COVID-19, enrolled during active disease. In DNA, the CDR3 is TGTGCCAGCAGTCCCGCCACAGGGAACTCCTACGAGCAGTACTTC. Translation: CASSPATGNSYEQYF.